The 12 T cell receptor beta chains reported below all come from one sample, sequenced in a study of graft-versus-host responses after intestinal transplantation. Libraries were prepared by immunoSEQ multiplex PCR; TCRdb keeps only in-frame clonotypes and omits some of them. Of about 92,000 clones in the sample, around 90% were seen once. Their recognized antigens are unknown. The input for sequencing was unstimulated CD8+ T cells sorted from spleen or lymph node cells, taken before intestinal transplant. These receptors were obtained from a human donor who received an intestinal transplant.

This chain's CDR3 is CASSGATGEGFEQFF. The DNA of the CDR3 is TGTGCCAGCAGCGGGGCCACAGGGGAGGGCTTTGAGCAGTTCTTC. V usage is TRBV9 and J usage is TRBJ2-1, with D perhaps TRBD1 or TRBD2 (7 bases each). The CDR3 runs 15 residues. CDR1 is SGDLS, CDR2 YYNGEE, per germline. V was cut by 3 bases and J by 9 bases, with 19 bases left in between.

The chain has TRBV10-2 and TRBJ2-5, with D tentatively TRBD2 (5 bases). V was shortened by 0 bases and J by 3 bases, with 11 bases between the two germline ends. The germline V gene encodes CDR1 WSHSY and CDR2 SAAADI. The CDR3 is 15 amino acids. In nucleotides, the CDR3 is TGCGCCAGCAGTGAGTCAGGAGACTATGAAGAGACCCAGTACTTC. Protein: CASSESGDYEETQYF.

Only one count was recorded for this clone. The chain couples TRBV7-9 to TRBJ1-1; D gene unclear. The V gene lost 3 bases and the J gene lost 4 bases, with 3 bases spanning the gap. Per germline, CDR1 SEHNR and CDR2 FQNEAQ (reference sequence). The CDR3 is 11 residues long. The CDR3 loop reads CASSFTTEAFF. The CDR3 coding sequence is TGTGCCAGCAGCTTCACCACTGAAGCTTTCTTT.

The chain combines TRBV5-4 with TRBJ1-5, with D possibly being TRBD1 (6 bases). The V and J ends lost 3 bases and 5 bases respectively, with 12 bases between them. The CDR3 contains 14 residues. The germline V gene encodes CDR1 SGHNT and CDR2 YYREEE (reference sequence). The CDR3 DNA reads TGTGCCAGCAGCTGCTCCAGGGGAGATCAGCCCCAGCATTTT. Its translation: CASSCSRGDQPQHF. The whole variable domain, filled in from reference TRBV5-4 and TRBJ1-5, reads ETGVTQSPTHLIKTRGQQVTLRCSSQSGHNTVSWYQQALGQGPQFIFQYYREEENGRGNFPPRFSGLQFPNYSSELNVNALELDDSALYLCASSCSRGDQPQHFGDGTRLSIL.

This clone showed up just a few times. V and J are TRBV6-6 and TRBJ2-7; D remains ambiguous. V dropped 2 bases and J dropped 3 bases, with 5 bases sitting between them. This CDR3 spans 12 amino acids. Germline V lookup: CDR1 MNHNY, CDR2 SVGAGI (reference sequence). Here the CDR3 reads CASSYEDYEQYF. DNA for the CDR3: TGTGCCAGCAGTTACGAAGACTACGAGCAGTACTTC.

This chain connects TRBV13 to TRBJ2-1; a weak D match, TRBD2 (6 bases). V dropped 2 bases and J dropped 7 bases, with 15 bases sitting between them. CDR1 is PRHDT and CDR2 is FYEKMQ in the germline V gene (reference sequence). The CDR3 is 15 residues long. DNA for the CDR3: TGTGCCAGCAGCTTAATGGCGGGGTGGGGGAATGAGCAGTTCTTC. Translated: CASSLMAGWGNEQFF.

V usage is TRBV27 and J usage is TRBJ1-5; TRBD1 might be the D (5 bases). The V gene's germline CDR1 is MNHEY and CDR2 SMNVEV (reference sequence). There are 15 residues in the CDR3. The germline V and J ends were trimmed by 0 bases and 9 bases, with 15 bases remaining between them. The DNA of the CDR3 is TGTGCCAGCAGTTTATCTGGGCAGGGCGAGTGGCCCCAGCATTTT. It translates to CASSLSGQGEWPQHF.

The V and J genes are TRBV7-6 and TRBJ2-5, with no clear D. V lost 1 base and J lost 5, with 11 bases in between. CDR1 is SGHVS and CDR2 is FNYEAQ in the germline V gene. CDR3 length equals 14 residues. As DNA, the CDR3 is TGTGCCAGCAGCTTAGGGGAACAGAGGGAGACCCAGTACTTC. Translation: CASSLGEQRETQYF.

The chain is built from TRBV29-1 and TRBJ2-2; D not certain. The CDR3 sequence is 12 residues long. V lost 6 bases and J 5 bases, leaving 10 bases between the germline ends. CDR1 is SQVTM and CDR2 is ANQGSEA in the germline V gene. The DNA for the CDR3 is TGCAGCGTCCTTGACTGGACCGGGGAGCTGTTTTTT. It translates to CSVLDWTGELFF.

CDR3 nucleotides: TGTGCCAGCAGCCCTCTTGACGGGGAAGCTTTCTTT. Encoded protein: CASSPLDGEAFF. The V call is TRBV7-2, the J call TRBJ1-1, with unresolved D. Trimming removed 5 bases at V and 8 bases at J, with 12 bases between. Germline V lookup: CDR1 SGHTA, CDR2 FQGNSA. CDR3 length: 12 amino acids.

This chain joins TRBV7-6 and TRBJ2-3, with no clear D. Germline loops: CDR1 SGHVS, CDR2 FNYEAQ. This CDR3 is built from 13 residues. Trimming removed 2 bases from V and 5 bases from J, with 8 bases in between. CDR3 protein: CASSLTTQDTQYF. CDR3 DNA: TGTGCCAGCAGCTTAACGACCCAAGATACGCAGTATTTT.

There are a few counts of this clone. The chain employs TRBV6-6 and TRBJ2-2; TRBD2 might be the D (6 bases). The CDR3 runs 14 residues. Germline CDR1 and CDR2: MNHNY and SVGAGI (reference sequence). V was trimmed by 1 base and J by 5 bases, leaving 8 bases between them. CDR3 in amino acids: CASSYLGGTGELFF. The CDR3 DNA sequence: TGTGCCAGCAGTTACTTGGGGGGTACCGGGGAGCTGTTTTTT.